The 28 T cell receptor beta chains below come from one sample, sequenced in a study of shared clonotypes between healthy human individuals. The protocol was immunoSEQ multiplex PCR, while the TCRdb copy is restricted to in-frame clones and leaves out a portion. In the table there are roughly 680,000 clones, over 60% of which are singletons. Specimen: memory CD4+ T cells sorted from blood. Subset denoted: CD45RA-negative fraction. The receptors here all came from a woman aged 30 to 39 in good health.

This clone came up many times. The chain is built from TRBV7-2 and TRBJ2-1; TRBD2 is a possible D gene (5 bases). This CDR3 has 15 residues. Germline-derived CDR1 and CDR2 are SGHTA and FQGNSA. Trimming took 5 bases from V and 0 from J, leaving 11 bases between them. The CDR3 nucleotides read TGTGCCAGCAGCCAAGTTGGGAGCTCCTACAATGAGCAGTTCTTC. It yields the protein CASSQVGSSYNEQFF.

This rearrangement joins TRBV7-8 to TRBJ2-2; 7 bases map to TRBD2. CDR1 is SGHVS, CDR2 FQNEAQ, per germline. The CDR3 runs to 15 residues. After removal of 4 bases from V and 2 bases from J, the junction contained 4 bases not matched to a gene. CDR3 bases: TGTGCCAGCAGCTGGAGGGAGGGTAACACCGGGGAGCTGTTTTTT. Encoded protein: CASSWREGNTGELFF.

This clone appeared once. This CDR3 is also generated by other DNA sequences in the sample. The rearrangement joins TRBV18 to TRBJ2-5, with 7 bases aligning to TRBD1. The CDR3 is 14 residues long. V gave up 6 bases and J gave up 1 base; unmatched junction bases: 5. Per germline, CDR1 KGHSH and CDR2 LQKENI. CDR3 region: CASSPGTAQETQYF. In DNA, the CDR3 is TGTGCCAGCTCGCCAGGGACAGCCCAAGAGACCCAGTACTTC.

This clone occurred once. The V gene is TRBV5-6, the J gene TRBJ1-1, with 11 bases that match TRBD1. Per the germline V gene, CDR1 is SGHDT and CDR2 is YYEEEE. This CDR3 has 16 amino acids. V lost 4 bases and J lost 5; bases outside the gene matches: 10. CDR3: CASSPSGGTGGTEAFF. The CDR3 DNA reads as TGTGCCAGCAGCCCCTCAGGAGGGACAGGGGGGACTGAAGCTTTCTTT.

The chain combines TRBV6-4 with TRBJ2-1, with TRBD2 matching 11 bases. There are 15 residues in the CDR3. V shed 6 bases, J shed 6 bases, and the junction held 7 bases outside the gene matches. Germline CDR1 and CDR2: MRHNA and SNTAGT. CDR3 residues: CASSLLAGEGNEQFF. CDR3 DNA sequence: TGTGCCAGCAGCCTACTAGCGGGAGAGGGCAATGAGCAGTTCTTC.

V and J are TRBV7-9 and TRBJ1-4; D possibly corresponds to TRBD1 (6 bases). CDR1 and CDR2 from the germline V gene are SEHNR and FQNEAQ (reference sequence). The CDR3 is made up of 15 amino acids. Trimming cost V 1 base and J 7 bases, with 13 bases left between them. CDR3 in amino acids: CASSLVAVRGEKLFF. As DNA, the CDR3 is TGTGCCAGCAGCTTAGTAGCGGTCAGGGGTGAAAAACTGTTTTTT. Full variable domain (missing parts from reference TRBV7-9 and TRBJ1-4): DTGVSQNPRHKITKRGQNVTFRCDPISEHNRLYWYRQTLGQGPEFLTYFQNEAQLEKSRLLSDRFSAERPKGSFSTLEIQRTEQGDSAMYLCASSLVAVRGEKLFFGSGTQLSVL.

The gene calls are TRBV5-1 and TRBJ2-1; a possible D gene is TRBD1 (6 bases). The CDR3 consists of 14 residues. CDR1 is SGHRS, CDR2 YFSETQ, per germline. With 4 bases removed from V and 5 bases from J, the gap between germline ends came to 13 bases. CDR3 residues: CASSTGTTHNEQFF. The CDR3 coding sequence is TGCGCCAGCAGCACGGGGACAACTCACAATGAGCAGTTCTTC.

The rearrangement links TRBV7-9 to TRBJ2-7, with D perhaps TRBD1 or TRBD2 (5 bases each). Trimming took off 1 base at V and 4 bases at J, with 8 bases between the two ends. The germline CDR1 and CDR2 sequences are SEHNR and FQNEAQ (reference sequence). This CDR3 has 13 residues. DNA for the CDR3: TGTGCCAGCAGCTTAGGTGAGGGGTACGAGCAGTACTTC. This gives the protein CASSLGEGYEQYF.

This clone came up a few times. The chain links TRBV19 to TRBJ1-4; 8 bases are a match to TRBD1. CDR1 and CDR2 (germline): LNHDA, SQIVND (reference sequence). The CDR3 sequence is 13 residues long. Trimming took 5 bases from V and 8 from J; bases not matched to a gene: 4. The CDR3 DNA sequence: TGTGCCAGTAGTCGGGACAGGAGGGAAAAACTGTTTTTT. It yields the protein CASSRDRREKLFF.

The rearrangement joins TRBV21-1 to TRBJ2-1; the table's TRBD1 call for D was not verified on the DNA. TRBV21-1 has pseudogene status. The length of the CDR3 is 14 residues. The CDR3 is CARPGQGAYPEQFF. The CDR3, as DNA: TGTGCCAGACCCGGACAGGGGGCATATCCTGAGCAGTTCTTC.

Concerning this clone: Just one base apart from a much larger clone, this may be a read error. The chain joins TRBV9 to TRBJ1-1; 7 positions agree with TRBD1. Germline V gene sequence: CDR1 SGDLS, CDR2 YYNGEE. Trimming removed 0 bases from V and 5 bases from J; junction bases left unmatched: 1. The CDR3 runs 13 residues. The CDR3 nucleotides are TGTGCCAGCAGCGTAGAACAGGGGACTGAAGCTTTCTTT. Translation: CASSVEQGTEAFF.

The V call is TRBV11-2, the J call TRBJ2-1; 7 bases agree with TRBD2. The trim removed 5 bases at V and 9 bases at J, leaving 16 bases unmatched. The length of the CDR3 is 16 residues. Germline V gene data show CDR1 as SGHAT and CDR2 as FQNNGV. The CDR3 nucleotides are TGTGCCAGCAGCCTACGGCTGGCGGGAGATTCGGGTGAGCAGTTCTTC. Translation: CASSLRLAGDSGEQFF.

This clone was seen more than once but under ten times. This chain joins TRBV19 and TRBJ2-7, with 10 nucleotides matching TRBD2. In germline, CDR1 is LNHDA, CDR2 SQIVND (reference sequence). With 4 bases clipped from V and 5 bases from J, the junction kept 5 bases outside the gene matches. The CDR3 consists of 14 residues. The CDR3 DNA is TGTGCCAGTAGTACTAGCGGGAGCAACCACGAGCAGTACTTC. It yields the protein CASSTSGSNHEQYF.

This clone has only one observation. The chain links TRBV5-4 to TRBJ1-1; 8 nucleotides agree with TRBD1. CDR1 and CDR2 from the germline V gene are SGHNT and YYREEE (reference sequence). This CDR3 comprises 16 residues. The junction had 13 bases not matched to a gene; V was cut back by 4 bases and J by 5 bases. Here the CDR3 DNA reads TGTGCCAGCAGCCAAACCCCCCGACAGGGGATAACTGAAGCTTTCTTT. Protein sequence: CASSQTPRQGITEAFF.

Details on this clone: A junction end diverges from the germline sequence, so it may reflect a read error. This chain connects TRBV7-2 to TRBJ2-1; TRBD2 agrees at 7 bases. Germline CDR1 and CDR2: SGHTA and FQGNSA. This CDR3 has 15 residues. The CDR3 spells CASSLAGLSYNEQFF. CDR3 sequence (DNA): TGTGCCAGCAGTTTAGCGGGTCTCTCCTACAATGAGCAGTTCTTC.

This clone was seen a few times. J is TRBJ2-7 and V is TRBV2; D possibly matches TRBD1 or TRBD2 (5 bases each). This CDR3 contains 15 residues. Germline CDR1 is SNHLY and CDR2 is FYNNEI. The V end was cut by 8 bases, the J end by 2 bases, with 19 bases between. This CDR3 is CASQRLPGPAYEQYF. The CDR3, as DNA: TGTGCCAGCCAAAGACTTCCGGGACCAGCCTACGAGCAGTACTTC.

J is TRBJ2-3 and V is TRBV28; 10 bases map to TRBD1. Germline loops: CDR1 MDHEN, CDR2 SYDVKM. CDR3 size: 14 residues. V trimming: 6 bases; J trimming: 6 bases; junction bases outside the gene matches: 6. CDR3 DNA: TGTGCCAGCAGCTGGGACAGGGGAAGGGATACGCAGTATTTT. This encodes CASSWDRGRDTQYF.

J is TRBJ2-3 and V is TRBV5-1; no definite D call. Per the germline V gene, CDR1 is SGHRS and CDR2 is YFSETQ. This CDR3 is built from 15 residues. Trimming shortened V by 7 bases and J by 0 bases, and 15 bases separated the two germline ends. CDR3 protein: CASGKLAASTDTQYF. In DNA, the CDR3 is TGCGCCAGCGGAAAGCTGGCAGCTAGCACAGATACGCAGTATTTT.

V and J are TRBV11-1 and TRBJ2-2; TRBD2 aligns across 7 bases. The germline V gene has CDR1 SGHAT and CDR2 FQDESV (reference sequence). Germline trimming cut 5 bases from V and 9 bases from J; bases unmatched to any gene: 9. This CDR3 comprises 14 residues. The CDR3 sequence is CASSVIAGPRELFF. CDR3 DNA sequence: TGTGCCAGCAGCGTAATAGCGGGTCCCCGGGAGCTGTTTTTT.

The chain joins TRBV7-9 to TRBJ2-2; TRBD1 matches 8 bases. The J segment lost 6 bases and the V segment lost 3 bases, leaving 9 bases of the junction unmatched. Germline assignment: CDR1 SEHNR and CDR2 FQNEAQ (reference sequence). CDR3 length equals 16 residues. CDR3 DNA: TGTGCCAGCAGCTTTCCGGAGGACAGGGCGTCCGGGGAGCTGTTTTTT. Its translation: CASSFPEDRASGELFF.

V gene TRBV28 combines with J gene TRBJ2-7; D remains unclear. V was trimmed by 7 bases and J by 0 bases, leaving 10 bases between them. The germline gives CDR1 MDHEN, CDR2 SYDVKM. The CDR3 consists of 13 residues. CDR3 nucleotide sequence: TGTGCCAGCAATACTCCAGACTCCTACGAGCAGTACTTC. Amino acids: CASNTPDSYEQYF.

This clone was detected a few times. The chain uses TRBV6-1 and TRBJ2-3, with D possibly being TRBD2 (8 bases). CDR3 length: 19 amino acids. The V gene lost 1 base and the J gene lost 5 bases, with 25 bases spanning the gap. Germline CDR1 reads MNHNS; CDR2 reads SASEGT. The CDR3 reads CASSEVRGPSGGPGDTQYF. The DNA for the CDR3 is TGTGCCAGCAGTGAAGTGAGGGGGCCTTCGGGAGGGCCCGGAGATACGCAGTATTTT.

This chain links TRBV28 with TRBJ1-2; 9 bases match TRBD1. This CDR3 has 15 residues. Per germline, CDR1 MDHEN and CDR2 SYDVKM. V was clipped by 6 bases and J by 7 bases; unmatched bases: 12. The CDR3 region is CASRPGTGKSGGYTF. CDR3 bases: TGTGCCAGCAGGCCCGGGACAGGGAAAAGCGGTGGCTACACCTTC.

V and J are TRBV7-9 and TRBJ1-1; D uncertain. CDR1 and CDR2 (germline): SEHNR, FQNEAQ (reference sequence). The CDR3 consists of 16 residues. Trimming pared 8 bases from V and 0 bases from J, leaving 19 bases between. CDR3 sequence reads: CASYGVVGKLNTEAFF. The CDR3 DNA reads as TGTGCCAGCTACGGCGTGGTGGGTAAATTGAACACTGAAGCTTTCTTT.

This clone has more than one count but fewer than ten. The chain has TRBV11-2 and TRBJ2-7; D is perhaps TRBD1 (5 bases). The CDR3 covers 13 residues. CDR1 is SGHAT and CDR2 is FQNNGV in the germline V gene. V dropped 3 bases and J dropped 3 bases, with 9 bases sitting between them. The CDR3 DNA reads as TGTGCCAGCAGCTTGGCAGGGAACTACGAGCAGTACTTC. Its translation is CASSLAGNYEQYF.

V and J are TRBV6-5 and TRBJ1-3; D perhaps matches TRBD1 (6 bases). Germline V lookup: CDR1 MNHEY, CDR2 SVGAGI. The CDR3 has 15 amino acids. V was shortened by 6 bases and J by 0 bases, with 12 bases between the two germline ends. The DNA of the CDR3 is TGTGCCAGCAGGTCAGGGGTCTTCTCTGGAAACACCATATATTTT. It translates to CASRSGVFSGNTIYF.

V usage is TRBV6-6 and J usage is TRBJ2-1; 7 bases are shared with TRBD1. The V gene's germline CDR1 is MNHNY and CDR2 SVGAGI (reference sequence). This CDR3 is 13 amino acids long. V gave up 6 bases and J gave up 8 bases; unmatched junction bases: 7. CDR3 nucleotides: TGTGCCAGCAGCCGATCCCAGGGGGATGAGCAGTTCTTC. It yields the protein CASSRSQGDEQFF.

The chain joins TRBV30 to TRBJ2-3, with D maybe TRBD1 (5 bases). V lost 5 bases to trimming and J lost 2 bases, with 17 bases between them. This CDR3 comprises 15 residues. Germline CDR1 and CDR2: GTSNPN and SVGIG (reference sequence). CDR3 nucleotide sequence: TGTGCCTGGGGGGCCGGGCTCTCTCCCACAGATACGCAGTATTTT. It is translated as CAWGAGLSPTDTQYF.